These 2 T cell receptor beta chains share one sample of origin, sequenced in a study of blood T cells in healthy people across ages. The second PCR ran roughly 6 to 12 cycles with a sample-barcoded 5' primer and J-beta primers. MiXCR, run by TCRdb on the 5' RACE reads, gives a single entry per CDR3 protein. The sample has hundreds of thousands of distinct CDR3 sequences, about 42% seen once. Sequencing was carried out using blood. These receptors were obtained from a woman between 55 and 75 years old in good health.

V is TRBV5-6 and J is TRBJ2-1; 11 bases align to TRBD2. Germline V CDR1 and CDR2: SGHDT, YYEEEE. CDR3 length equals 17 residues. The ends lost 0 bases at V and 7 bases at J; junction bases unmatched: 9. CDR3 bases: TGTGCCAGCAGCTTGGTCGTACTAGCGGGAGATCGTAATGAGCAGTTCTTC. Its protein product is CASSLVVLAGDRNEQFF.

This chain uses TRBV21-1 with TRBJ2-7; TRBD1 was called by the table and not checked on the DNA. TRBV21-1 counts as a pseudogene. This CDR3 is 15 amino acids long. This CDR3 is CASSGPIGQGYEQYF. CDR3 coding DNA: TGTGCCAGCAGCGGCCCCATCGGACAGGGCTACGAGCAGTACTTC.